These 31 T cell receptor beta chains were sequenced from one sample in a study of shared clonotypes between healthy human individuals. Here immunoSEQ multiplex PCR was the method, and the copy in TCRdb shows in-frame clones only, minus some. The table has some 1,400,000 clones, roughly 95% seen once. Material for sequencing was naive CD4+ T cells sorted from blood. Specified subset: CD45RA+ positively selected. These receptors originate from a man aged 25-45 years in good health.

This CDR3 reads CASSDGTSVSDTQYF. CDR3 bases: TGCGCCAGCAGCGATGGGACTAGCGTGTCAGATACGCAGTATTTT. V and J are TRBV5-1 and TRBJ2-3, with 10 positions matching TRBD2. The V gene end was trimmed by 4 bases and the J gene end by 4 bases; junction bases not matched to a gene: 6. The CDR3 covers 15 residues. CDR1 SGHRS and CDR2 YFSETQ come from the germline V gene.

This sequence joins TRBV11-2 and TRBJ2-7; D gene uncertain. The CDR3 length is 15 residues. V was shortened by 5 bases and J by 0 bases, with 14 bases between the two germline ends. The germline gives CDR1 SGHAT, CDR2 FQNNGV. Here the CDR3 DNA reads TGTGCCAGCAGCCTCCATTCGACATCCTCCTACGAGCAGTACTTC. This codes for CASSLHSTSSYEQYF.

This clone was counted once. Other DNA sequences in this specimen translate into the identical CDR3. The V call is TRBV6-5, the J call TRBJ1-1; TRBD1 is a possible D gene (5 bases). The CDR3 spans 14 residues. V was cut by 2 bases and J by 3 bases, with 10 bases left in between. The germline V gene encodes CDR1 MNHEY and CDR2 SVGAGI. DNA of the CDR3: TGTGCCAGCAGTTACGAGGGACGGGACACTGAAGCTTTCTTT. This encodes CASSYEGRDTEAFF.

On this clone itself: The same CDR3 arises from other DNA sequences in this sample as well. J is TRBJ2-7 and V is TRBV5-1; 14 bases line up with TRBD2. Germline V gene data show CDR1 as SGHRS and CDR2 as YFSETQ. This CDR3 region has 17 residues. Trimming cost V 2 bases and J 1 base; bases outside gene matches: 5. Here the CDR3 reads CASSFGLAGGSSYEQYF. The CDR3 nucleotides are TGCGCCAGCAGCTTCGGACTAGCGGGAGGTTCTTCCTACGAGCAGTACTTC. The variable domain in full, completed from reference TRBV5-1 and TRBJ2-7, reads KAGVTQTPRYLIKTRGQQVTLSCSPISGHRSVSWYQQTPGQGLQFLFEYFSETQRNKGNFPGRFSGRQFSNSRSEMNVSTLELGDSALYLCASSFGLAGGSSYEQYFGPGTRLTVT.

The genes are TRBV27 and TRBJ2-7; 14 bases line up with TRBD2. CDR3 length equals 14 residues. The ends lost 8 bases at V and 7 bases at J; junction bases unmatched: 7. Per the germline V gene, CDR1 is MNHEY and CDR2 is SMNVEV (reference sequence). As DNA, the CDR3 is TGTGCCAGCGGGGGACTAGCGGGAGCTTTTGAGCAGTACTTC. It yields the protein CASGGLAGAFEQYF.

A single count supports this clone. Here the CDR3 DNA reads TGTGCCAGCAGTTTAGAGGGACAGTCTAACACTGAAGCTTTCTTT. Translated, it gives CASSLEGQSNTEAFF. The chain couples TRBV28 to TRBJ1-1, with 7 bases lining up with TRBD1. The CDR3 covers 15 residues. The V gene's germline CDR1 is MDHEN and CDR2 SYDVKM. Losses at the gene ends were 2 bases for V and 2 bases for J; bases not matched to a gene: 5.

The chain carries TRBV9 and TRBJ2-3, with TRBD2 matching over 7 bases. Trimming removed 0 bases from V and 4 bases from J; junction bases left unmatched: 5. The germline V gene has CDR1 SGDLS and CDR2 YYNGEE. This CDR3 is built from 15 residues. CDR3 residues: CASSVDGRLPDTQYF. CDR3 DNA sequence: TGTGCCAGCAGCGTAGACGGGAGGCTACCAGATACGCAGTATTTT.

The chain uses TRBV5-1 and TRBJ2-3; maybe TRBD2 (5 bases). This CDR3 region has 14 residues. Germline V gene sequence: CDR1 SGHRS, CDR2 YFSETQ. The V and J ends lost 4 bases and 0 bases respectively, with 9 bases between them. The CDR3 reads CASSQTISTDTQYF. For the CDR3, the DNA is TGCGCCAGCAGCCAGACTATAAGCACAGATACGCAGTATTTT. The whole variable domain, filled in from reference TRBV5-1 and TRBJ2-3, reads KAGVTQTPRYLIKTRGQQVTLSCSPISGHRSVSWYQQTPGQGLQFLFEYFSETQRNKGNFPGRFSGRQFSNSRSEMNVSTLELGDSALYLCASSQTISTDTQYFGPGTRLTVL.

This chain uses TRBV29-1 with TRBJ2-4, with D hard to call. This CDR3 has 13 residues. Per germline, CDR1 SQVTM and CDR2 ANQGSEA. Trimming left V 4 bases short and J 3 bases short, with 10 bases between. The CDR3 protein is CSVAGRNKNIQYF. For the CDR3, the DNA is TGCAGCGTTGCGGGCCGCAACAAAAACATTCAGTACTTC.

The CDR3 sequence is CASSLVDTSNYGYTF. The CDR3 DNA is TGTGCCAGCAGCTTAGTAGACACTTCTAACTATGGCTACACCTTC. The V call is TRBV7-2, the J call TRBJ1-2; no definite D call. The V end was cut by 1 base, the J end by 0 bases, with 9 bases between. In germline, CDR1 is SGHTA, CDR2 FQGNSA. The CDR3 runs 15 residues.

The rearrangement joins TRBV28 to TRBJ1-5; D possibly corresponds to TRBD1 (6 bases). Germline V CDR1 and CDR2: MDHEN, SYDVKM. CDR3 length: 16 amino acids. V lost 3 bases and J 2 bases, leaving 14 bases between the germline ends. The CDR3, as DNA: TGTGCCAGCAGTTTTCACCGGGGGGCCGGCAATCAGCCCCAGCATTTT. Translation: CASSFHRGAGNQPQHF.

The chain uses TRBV11-2 and TRBJ1-2; D not resolved. Germline V gene sequence: CDR1 SGHAT, CDR2 FQNNGV. The CDR3 is made up of 14 amino acids. V lost 1 base, J lost 2 bases, and 8 bases lay in between. The DNA of the CDR3 is TGTGCCAGCAGCTTAGTGCCGGGGAACTATGGCTACACCTTC. It specifies CASSLVPGNYGYTF.

The rearrangement joins TRBV7-9 to TRBJ2-1; 8 positions match TRBD2. Losses at the gene ends were 2 bases for V and 7 bases for J; bases not matched to a gene: 7. CDR1 is SEHNR and CDR2 is FQNEAQ in the germline V gene (reference sequence). The CDR3 loop spans 15 amino acids. CDR3 in DNA: TGTGCCAGCAGCTTAAATCCGGGAGGGAGTAATGAGCAGTTCTTC. Translation: CASSLNPGGSNEQFF.

This chain joins TRBV10-1 and TRBJ2-1; perhaps TRBD2 as D (6 bases). Germline CDR1 and CDR2: WNHNN and SYGVQD (reference sequence). Trimming shortened V by 2 bases and J by 10 bases, and 21 bases separated the two germline ends. The CDR3 has 16 residues. Here the CDR3 DNA reads TGCGCCAGCAGTGAGCCCAGGGACTCGCCGGGAAGGGAGCAGTTCTTC. Amino acid sequence: CASSEPRDSPGREQFF.

This clone appeared once. The junction departs from the called germline gene at one end, perhaps through a read error. The chain employs TRBV27 and TRBJ2-1; no clear D. Per germline, CDR1 MNHEY and CDR2 SMNVEV (reference sequence). The CDR3 runs 11 residues. The CDR3 region is CASLDQPSSVF. DNA for the CDR3: TGTGCCAGCCTAGACCAACCATCAAGCGTCTTC.

The CDR3 DNA sequence: TGCGCCAGCAGCTTACAATATCCCGGGGGGGCCCGAAATGAAAAACTGTTTTTT. Its translation: CASSLQYPGGARNEKLFF. The chain couples TRBV5-1 to TRBJ1-4; a possible D gene is TRBD1 (6 bases). Between the trimmed V and J ends, which lost 2 bases and 5 bases, there was a span of 22 bases. Germline V gene data show CDR1 as SGHRS and CDR2 as YFSETQ. The CDR3 contains 18 residues. Using reference TRBV5-1 and TRBJ1-4 for the parts outside the CDR3, the full variable domain is KAGVTQTPRYLIKTRGQQVTLSCSPISGHRSVSWYQQTPGQGLQFLFEYFSETQRNKGNFPGRFSGRQFSNSRSEMNVSTLELGDSALYLCASSLQYPGGARNEKLFFGSGTQLSVL.

The chain combines TRBV27 with TRBJ1-1; D is undetermined. CDR3 size: 12 residues. Germline V CDR1 and CDR2: MNHEY, SMNVEV (reference sequence). V was trimmed by 5 bases and J by 8 bases, leaving 12 bases between them. CDR3 DNA: TGTGCCAGCAGTCCCCCGTGGGGAGAAGCTTTCTTT. The encoded protein is CASSPPWGEAFF.

This rearrangement joins TRBV4-1 to TRBJ2-5; weak D call: TRBD2 (6 bases). Germline V gene sequence: CDR1 MGHRA, CDR2 YSYEKL. Between the trimmed V and J ends, which lost 5 bases and 5 bases, there was a span of 9 bases. The CDR3 is 12 amino acids. The CDR3 loop is CASSGGMETQYF. Written as DNA, the CDR3 is TGCGCCAGCAGCGGGGGGATGGAGACCCAGTACTTC.

This rearrangement joins TRBV5-1 to TRBJ2-5; D gene uncertain. Between the trimmed V and J ends, which lost 0 bases and 0 bases, there was a span of 12 bases. The CDR3 sequence is 16 residues long. Germline CDR1 is SGHRS and CDR2 is YFSETQ. CDR3: CASSLEVRGYQETQYF. CDR3 coding DNA: TGCGCCAGCAGCTTGGAAGTCCGTGGGTACCAAGAGACCCAGTACTTC.

The chain is built from TRBV5-1 and TRBJ2-5; TRBD1 matches 7 bases. The V gene's germline CDR1 is SGHRS and CDR2 YFSETQ. The CDR3 is 15 amino acids. Trimming cost V 4 bases and J 1 base; bases outside gene matches: 7. In DNA, the CDR3 is TGCGCCAGCAGCAACCCGACAGGGATCCAAGAGACCCAGTACTTC. It yields the protein CASSNPTGIQETQYF.

This clone has only a few counts. The V and J genes are TRBV29-1 and TRBJ2-1, with no clear D. V shed 5 bases and J shed 5 bases, with 10 bases lying between them. This CDR3 contains 12 residues. Germline V gene lookup returns CDR1 SQVTM and CDR2 ANQGSEA. The CDR3 bases are TGCAGCGTTCGCAGGTTTGACAATGAGCAGTTCTTC. This codes for CSVRRFDNEQFF.

In this sample, this clone turned up once. The gene calls are TRBV7-2 and TRBJ1-5; D is ambiguous. Per germline, CDR1 SGHTA and CDR2 FQGNSA. V was clipped by 5 bases and J by 5 bases, with 13 bases between them. This CDR3 is built from 14 residues. The CDR3 region is CASSRLGRDQPQHF. CDR3 bases: TGTGCCAGCAGCCGTCTAGGGCGCGATCAGCCCCAGCATTTT.

This sequence joins TRBV28 and TRBJ1-4; TRBD1 agrees at 7 bases. V trimming: 5 bases; J trimming: 3 bases; junction bases outside the gene matches: 3. This CDR3 has 14 residues. Germline assignment: CDR1 MDHEN and CDR2 SYDVKM. In DNA, the CDR3 is TGTGCCAGCAGTCGACAGGGTTCTAATGAAAAACTGTTTTTT. This codes for CASSRQGSNEKLFF.

This clone is a singleton in its sample. The chain combines TRBV7-2 with TRBJ2-5; D may be TRBD1 (6 bases). V was trimmed by 2 bases and J by 4 bases, leaving 17 bases between them. The CDR3 has 16 amino acids. CDR1 is SGHTA and CDR2 is FQGNSA in the germline V gene. CDR3 sequence: CASSLSRWGRRETQYF. In DNA, the CDR3 is TGTGCCAGCAGCTTATCCCGTTGGGGGCGCAGAGAGACCCAGTACTTC.

This sequence joins TRBV5-6 and TRBJ1-1; unclear D gene. The germline V gene encodes CDR1 SGHDT and CDR2 YYEEEE. The CDR3 consists of 13 residues. Trimming removed 1 base at V and 0 bases at J, with 4 bases between. The CDR3 nucleotides are TGTGCCAGCAGCTTGAAACTGAACACTGAAGCTTTCTTT. It codes for CASSLKLNTEAFF.

For this clone: Other nucleotide sequences in the sample specify the same CDR3. This chain joins TRBV6-1 and TRBJ2-3; tentatively, D is TRBD1 (6 bases). Germline V lookup: CDR1 MNHNS, CDR2 SASEGT. Trimming removed 4 bases from V and 3 bases from J, with 11 bases in between. This CDR3 spans 14 amino acids. Written as DNA, the CDR3 is TGTGCCAGCAGTGCAGGTCAGGGGACAGATACGCAGTATTTT. This sequence encodes CASSAGQGTDTQYF.

This rearrangement joins TRBV6-1 to TRBJ2-4; possibly TRBD2 for D (6 bases). Trimming took 6 bases from V and 9 from J, leaving 18 bases between them. The CDR3 consists of 14 residues. CDR1 MNHNS and CDR2 SASEGT come from the germline V gene. The CDR3 reads CASRQRMEGVIQYF. CDR3 nucleotides: TGTGCCAGCAGGCAGAGGATGGAGGGAGTCATTCAGTACTTC.

This chain links TRBV28 with TRBJ2-3; maybe TRBD2 (6 bases). CDR1 and CDR2 (germline): MDHEN, SYDVKM. V was clipped by 5 bases and J by 4 bases, with 10 bases between them. The CDR3 runs to 13 residues. CDR3 amino acids: CASSRDWADTQYF. Here the CDR3 DNA reads TGTGCCAGCAGTCGGGACTGGGCAGATACGCAGTATTTT.

This rearrangement joins TRBV10-2 to TRBJ2-1, with a weak D call TRBD2 (5 bases). Germline CDR1 is WSHSY and CDR2 is SAAADI. Trimming cost V 2 bases and J 4 bases, with 15 bases left between them. CDR3 length: 16 amino acids. The CDR3 reads CASSEPGSRIYNEQFF. DNA for the CDR3: TGCGCCAGCAGTGAGCCGGGATCCCGAATTTACAATGAGCAGTTCTTC.

This clone came up once. The chain combines TRBV6-6 with TRBJ1-5; 9 bases line up with TRBD1. CDR1 is MNHNY, CDR2 SVGAGI, per germline (reference sequence). The trim removed 2 bases at V and 4 bases at J, leaving 6 bases unmatched. This CDR3 contains 16 residues. CDR3 DNA sequence: TGTGCCAGCAGTTACACCACCGGGACAGGGAATCAGCCCCAGCATTTT. Translating gives CASSYTTGTGNQPQHF.

The chain employs TRBV28 and TRBJ1-1, with no clear D. In germline, CDR1 is MDHEN, CDR2 SYDVKM. Trimming took off 2 bases at V and 6 bases at J, with 13 bases between the two ends. CDR3 size: 14 residues. The CDR3 coding sequence is TGTGCCAGCAGTTTAGTGTCTTCTCTCGCTGAAGCTTTCTTT. It specifies CASSLVSSLAEAFF.